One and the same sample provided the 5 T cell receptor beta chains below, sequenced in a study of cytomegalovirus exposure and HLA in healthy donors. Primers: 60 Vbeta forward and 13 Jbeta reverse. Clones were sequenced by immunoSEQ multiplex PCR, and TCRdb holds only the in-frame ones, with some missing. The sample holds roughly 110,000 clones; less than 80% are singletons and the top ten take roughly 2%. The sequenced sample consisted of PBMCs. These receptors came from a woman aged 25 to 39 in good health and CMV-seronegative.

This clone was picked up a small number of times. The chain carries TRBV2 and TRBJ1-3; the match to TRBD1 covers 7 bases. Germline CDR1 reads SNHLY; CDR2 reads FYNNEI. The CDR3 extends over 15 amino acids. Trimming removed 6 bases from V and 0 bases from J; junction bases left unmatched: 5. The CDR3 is CASRTGISSGNTIYF. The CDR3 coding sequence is TGTGCCAGCAGGACAGGGATAAGCTCTGGAAACACCATATATTTT.

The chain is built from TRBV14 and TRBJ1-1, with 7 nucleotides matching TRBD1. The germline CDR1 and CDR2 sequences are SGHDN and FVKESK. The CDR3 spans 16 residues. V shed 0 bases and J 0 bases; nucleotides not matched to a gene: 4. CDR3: CASSQEKGAMNTEAFF. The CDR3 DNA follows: TGTGCCAGCAGCCAAGAGAAGGGGGCGATGAACACTGAAGCTTTCTTT.

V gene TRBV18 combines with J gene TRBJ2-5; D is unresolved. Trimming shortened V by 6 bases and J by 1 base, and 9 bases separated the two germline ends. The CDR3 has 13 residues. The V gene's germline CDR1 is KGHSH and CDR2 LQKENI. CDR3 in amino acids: CASSLDFQETQYF. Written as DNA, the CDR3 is TGTGCCAGCTCCCTAGACTTCCAAGAGACCCAGTACTTC.

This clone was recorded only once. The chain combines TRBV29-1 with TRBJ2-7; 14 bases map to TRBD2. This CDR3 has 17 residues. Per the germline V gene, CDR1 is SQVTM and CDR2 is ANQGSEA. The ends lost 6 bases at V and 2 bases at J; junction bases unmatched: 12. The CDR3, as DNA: TGCAGCGTAGGCGGGACTAGCGGGAGTGGGGGGACCTACGAGCAGTACTTC. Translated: CSVGGTSGSGGTYEQYF.

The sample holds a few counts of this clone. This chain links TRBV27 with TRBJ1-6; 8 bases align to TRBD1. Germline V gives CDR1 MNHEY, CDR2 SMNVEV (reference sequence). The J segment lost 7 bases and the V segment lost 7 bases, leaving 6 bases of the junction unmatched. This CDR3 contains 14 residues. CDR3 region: CASNRQGPNSPLHF. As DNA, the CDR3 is TGTGCCAGCAATAGACAGGGGCCGAATTCACCCCTCCACTTT.